One sample yielded the 24 T cell receptor beta chains listed below, sequenced in a study of T cell responses to AZD1222 COVID-19 vaccine. Method: immunoSEQ multiplex PCR; TCRdb's copy keeps in-frame clones and lacks some. The data show 52,000 or so clones, approximately 85% seen once. The sequencing used peripheral blood, collected on day 0 of MenACWY control vaccination. Receptors were obtained from an adult in good health.

The CDR3 is CASRGQYNQPQHF. In DNA, the CDR3 is TGTGCCAGCCGCGGACAGTACAATCAGCCCCAGCATTTT. The rearrangement uses TRBV6-5 and TRBJ1-5; D perhaps matches TRBD1 (6 bases). CDR1 MNHEY and CDR2 SVGAGI come from the germline V gene. Trimming took off 8 bases at V and 3 bases at J, with 11 bases between the two ends. This CDR3 region has 13 residues.

The chain joins TRBV20-1 to TRBJ2-5; D is unresolved. Per the germline V gene, CDR1 is DFQATT and CDR2 is SNEGSKA (reference sequence). This CDR3 comprises 11 residues. In DNA form, the CDR3 reads TGCACCAAGGAAAGACAAGAGACCCAGTACTTC. Residues: CTKERQETQYF.

The V and J genes are TRBV3-1 (or the pseudogene TRBV3-2) and TRBJ1-2; D not certain. The CDR3 has 16 residues. V lost 0 bases to trimming and J lost 10 bases, with 21 bases between them. CDR1 and CDR2 from the germline V gene are LGHDT and YNNKEL (reference sequence). The CDR3 DNA follows: TGTGCCAGCAGCCAAGAAATTTCGGTGGGTTCCGGGGACTACACCTTC. As protein: CASSQEISVGSGDYTF.

V is TRBV6-5 and J is TRBJ2-7; the match to TRBD1 covers 12 bases. The CDR3 loop spans 15 amino acids. Germline V gene sequence: CDR1 MNHEY, CDR2 SVGAGI. The V segment lost 2 bases and the J segment 5 bases; nucleotides outside the gene matches: 4. The CDR3 reads CASSYRGTGGDEQYF. In DNA, the CDR3 is TGTGCCAGCAGTTACAGAGGGACAGGGGGCGACGAGCAGTACTTC.

This sequence joins TRBV7-6 and TRBJ2-7; TRBD2 matches at 10 bases. The CDR3 extends over 16 amino acids. Germline-derived CDR1 and CDR2 are SGHVS and FNYEAQ. Trimming at V came to 5 bases and at J to 0 bases, leaving 7 bases not matched to a gene. As DNA, the CDR3 is TGTGCCAGCAGCCCCGAAGCTAGCGGGAGCTCCTACGAGCAGTACTTC. Residues: CASSPEASGSSYEQYF.

The genes are TRBV5-4 and TRBJ2-7, with TRBD1 matching 7 bases. Germline values: CDR1 SGHNT, CDR2 YYREEE (reference sequence). The CDR3 has 16 residues. Unmatched junction bases numbered 12, after V lost 3 bases and J lost 3 bases. CDR3: CASSSTADRALYEQYF. The CDR3 DNA sequence: TGTGCCAGCAGCTCGACCGCAGACAGGGCCCTCTACGAGCAGTACTTC.

V and J are TRBV14 and TRBJ2-3; 12 bases match TRBD2. J lost 0 bases, V lost 2 bases, and 9 bases had no gene match. Germline V gene sequence: CDR1 SGHDN, CDR2 FVKESK. There are 19 residues in the CDR3. CDR3 in DNA: TGTGCCAGCAGCCAAACCGGGACTAGCGGGTTCCTAAGCACAGATACGCAGTATTTT. Translated: CASSQTGTSGFLSTDTQYF.

This chain connects TRBV7-9 to TRBJ2-2; D is ambiguous. The germline V gene encodes CDR1 SEHNR and CDR2 FQNEAQ (reference sequence). The CDR3 has 14 residues. Trimming stripped 3 bases from V and 1 base from J, with 6 bases between. The CDR3 nucleotides are TGTGCCAGCAGCTTTCAGCGGAACACCGGGGAGCTGTTTTTT. Encoded protein: CASSFQRNTGELFF. The full variable domain, completed using reference TRBV7-9 and TRBJ2-2, is DTGVSQNPRHKITKRGQNVTFRCDPISEHNRLYWYRQTLGQGPEFLTYFQNEAQLEKSRLLSDRFSAERPKGSFSTLEIQRTEQGDSAMYLCASSFQRNTGELFFGEGSRLTVL.

The chain combines TRBV27 with TRBJ2-7, with D perhaps matching TRBD2 (6 bases). CDR3 length: 14 amino acids. Germline-derived CDR1 and CDR2 are MNHEY and SMNVEV (reference sequence). Trimming cost V 3 bases and J 6 bases, with 15 bases left between them. CDR3 loop: CASSFGGGPGEQYF. The CDR3 coding sequence is TGTGCCAGCAGTTTCGGGGGAGGTCCTGGCGAGCAGTACTTC.

The V and J genes are TRBV28 and TRBJ1-1; D may be TRBD1 (5 bases). This CDR3 region has 15 residues. Between the trimmed V and J ends, which lost 6 bases and 6 bases, there was a span of 20 bases. CDR1 MDHEN and CDR2 SYDVKM come from the germline V gene. The CDR3 protein is CASRPNTGQIPEAFF. The CDR3 DNA sequence: TGTGCCAGCAGACCTAACACAGGTCAGATCCCTGAAGCTTTCTTT.

In this sample, this clone turned up a few times. The rearrangement joins TRBV7-9 to TRBJ2-1; a possible D gene is TRBD2 (6 bases). V was trimmed by 0 bases and J by 6 bases, leaving 9 bases between them. CDR3 length: 14 amino acids. Germline-derived CDR1 and CDR2 are SEHNR and FQNEAQ (reference sequence). The CDR3, as DNA: TGTGCCAGCAGCTTAGCCGGGAGTGGCAATGAGCAGTTCTTC. Translating gives CASSLAGSGNEQFF.

This chain links TRBV7-3 with TRBJ1-6, with 8 bases matching TRBD1. The CDR3 length is 14 residues. Germline CDR1 SGHTA, CDR2 FQGTGA. The trim removed 4 bases at V and 6 bases at J, leaving 2 bases unmatched. The DNA of the CDR3 is TGTGCCAGCAGCTGGGACAGGATTAATTCACCCCTCCACTTT. It yields the protein CASSWDRINSPLHF.

V and J are TRBV7-3 and TRBJ2-2; the match to TRBD2 covers 8 bases. The CDR3 consists of 19 residues. V shed 5 bases and J 0 bases; nucleotides not matched to a gene: 14. The germline CDR1 and CDR2 sequences are SGHTA and FQGTGA. As DNA, the CDR3 is TGTGCCAGCAGCCCCTACCCCCTAGCGGGTACCGCGAACACCGGGGAGCTGTTTTTT. Its translation is CASSPYPLAGTANTGELFF.

This clone occurred a few times. The rearrangement joins TRBV19 to TRBJ2-2; D gene uncertain. V was trimmed by 4 bases and J by 6 bases, leaving 9 bases between them. Germline-derived CDR1 and CDR2 are LNHDA and SQIVND (reference sequence). This CDR3 has 13 residues. CDR3 nucleotides: TGTGCCAGTAGTAACAGTGTCCCCGGGGAGCTGTTTTTT. It translates to CASSNSVPGELFF. The full variable domain, with the rest looked up from reference TRBV19 and TRBJ2-2, is DGGITQSPKYLFRKEGQNVTLSCEQNLNHDAMYWYRQDPGQGLRLIYYSQIVNDFQKGDIAEGYSVSREKKESFPLTVTSAQKNPTAFYLCASSNSVPGELFFGEGSRLTVL.

This sequence joins TRBV19 and TRBJ2-7, with 10 bases aligning to TRBD2. CDR3 length: 15 residues. Trimming removed 2 bases from V and 1 base from J; junction bases left unmatched: 2. The germline gives CDR1 LNHDA, CDR2 SQIVND (reference sequence). The CDR3 nucleotides are TGTGCCAGTAGTATAACTAGCGGGGTTTCCTACGAGCAGTACTTC. Translated: CASSITSGVSYEQYF.

The chain is built from TRBV5-1 and TRBJ2-7; D may be TRBD2 (5 bases). V lost 0 bases, J lost 5 bases, and 12 bases lay in between. This CDR3 region has 14 residues. CDR1 and CDR2 from the germline V gene are SGHRS and YFSETQ. The CDR3 here is CASSLGEGINEQYF. The CDR3 bases are TGCGCCAGCAGCTTGGGAGAGGGCATCAACGAGCAGTACTTC. Complete variable domain (other parts from reference TRBV5-1 and TRBJ2-7): KAGVTQTPRYLIKTRGQQVTLSCSPISGHRSVSWYQQTPGQGLQFLFEYFSETQRNKGNFPGRFSGRQFSNSRSEMNVSTLELGDSALYLCASSLGEGINEQYFGPGTRLTVT.

CDR3 region: CASSGVGGYEQYF. The DNA of the CDR3 is TGTGCCAGCTCGGGGGTAGGGGGCTACGAGCAGTACTTC. The J gene is TRBJ2-7, the V gene TRBV28, with D perhaps TRBD1 or TRBD2 (6 bases each). In germline, CDR1 is MDHEN, CDR2 SYDVKM. V lost 8 bases and J lost 3, with 14 bases in between. CDR3 length equals 13 residues.

V is TRBV19 and J is TRBJ1-5, with 8 bases that match TRBD1. V shed 8 bases and J 3 bases; nucleotides not matched to a gene: 6. This CDR3 comprises 14 residues. Germline CDR1 and CDR2: LNHDA and SQIVND (reference sequence). CDR3 amino acids: CASQDRAFNQPQHF. CDR3 bases: TGTGCCAGTCAGGACAGGGCATTCAATCAGCCCCAGCATTTT.

CDR3 in DNA: TGTGCCAGCAGCGGCCGCCTGAGTGGAAAGAGCAATCAGCCCCAGCATTTT. This gives the protein CASSGRLSGKSNQPQHF. V gene TRBV9 combines with J gene TRBJ1-5; D is ambiguous. Germline V gives CDR1 SGDLS, CDR2 YYNGEE. Deletions cut 3 bases from V and 1 base from J, with 17 bases between. CDR3 length equals 17 residues.

This chain uses TRBV30 with TRBJ2-3; tentatively, D is TRBD2 (5 bases). Trimming stripped 0 bases from V and 3 bases from J, with 10 bases between. This CDR3 is built from 14 residues. The V gene's germline CDR1 is GTSNPN and CDR2 SVGIG (reference sequence). As DNA, the CDR3 is TGTGCCTGGAGTGTAGGCCGGAGGACAGATACGCAGTATTTT. It yields the protein CAWSVGRRTDTQYF.

J is TRBJ2-5 and V is TRBV2; 8 bases match TRBD2. Per germline, CDR1 SNHLY and CDR2 FYNNEI. The J segment lost 2 bases and the V segment lost 7 bases, leaving 6 bases of the junction unmatched. The CDR3 covers 14 residues. The CDR3 region is CASMRSGGQETQYF. Written as DNA, the CDR3 is TGTGCCAGCATGAGGAGCGGGGGACAAGAGACCCAGTACTTC.

This chain joins TRBV18 and TRBJ1-1; D is uncertain. Germline CDR1 and CDR2: KGHSH and LQKENI. The CDR3 sequence is 15 residues long. V dropped 0 bases and J dropped 1 base, with 9 bases sitting between them. The CDR3 protein is CASSPPELRNTEAFF. The CDR3 nucleotides are TGTGCCAGCTCACCACCGGAGCTTAGGAACACTGAAGCTTTCTTT.

The genes are TRBV24-1 and TRBJ1-2, with 11 bases lining up with TRBD1. Germline CDR1 KGHDR, CDR2 SFDVKD. The CDR3 spans 15 residues. V gave up 3 bases and J gave up 3 bases; unmatched junction bases: 2. This CDR3 is CATSDTGQGDYGYTF. Here the CDR3 DNA reads TGTGCCACCAGTGATACGGGACAGGGGGACTATGGCTACACCTTC.

The genes are TRBV11-3 and TRBJ2-1, with 9 bases aligning to TRBD1. V dropped 3 bases and J dropped 7; count of bases not matched to a gene: 4. The CDR3 spans 14 residues. Germline V lookup: CDR1 SGHNT, CDR2 YENEEA. The CDR3 nucleotides read TGTGCCAGCAGCTTGAACAGGGGGCTTAATGAGCAGTTCTTC. Its translation is CASSLNRGLNEQFF.